Included here is one T cell receptor (beta chain) sequence, with context. Antigen specificity is unknown. This entry is derived from a study of vaccination and CD4 T cells after COVID-19. Points from the study as a whole: It was found that, in convalescent patients, 304 of 307 vaccine-specific clones were spike mono-reactive.

Documented treatment: roughly nine-day PBMC culture with coronavirus spike peptide pools or control peptides (ViraFEST assay). Each of days 3 and 7 saw half the medium replaced by fresh IL-2 medium. The CDR3 is made up of 11 amino acids. Trimming took 4 bases from V and 5 from J, leaving 8 bases between them. Germline V gene lookup returns CDR1 DFQATT and CDR2 SNEGSKA (reference sequence). With the Oncomine TCR Beta short-read assay, DNA from cultured CD4+ T cells was sequenced. Cultured CD4+ T cells were the source of extracted genomic DNA. TCRdb re-analysed the PCR reads in MiXCR, keeping a single row per CDR3 protein. The sample has 11,000 to 15,000 distinct CDR3 sequences, approximately 73% seen once; the top ten hold roughly 10%.

This clonotype was obtained from a human donor who had recovered from COVID-19. Sequences were obtained from CD4+ T cells from blood, cultured in vitro. The chain carries TRBV20-1 and TRBJ1-2; D unclear. The CDR3 DNA sequence: TGCAGTGCTATTGTCAGATATGGCTACACCTTC. Its protein product is CSAIVRYGYTF.